This TCR beta chain appears in the sequencing data of a study of blood T cell repertoires in COVID-19 (dated by TCRdb to the early 2020s). Describing the broader study: The collaborator samples originated in the United States, Italy and Spain and spanned the acute and convalescent phases of COVID-19. The prospective study material was composed of cDNA or gDNA derived from T cells, B-cell-depleted T cells, or PBMCs. Subjects who had been exposed to COVID-19, were actively infected with it, or had recovered from it provided the deeply sampled blood TCRbeta repertoires that made up the dataset. The repertoires were released in a freely available public database meant as a resource for research on the immune response to SARS-CoV-2. The samples were drawn from two sources: the first 160 participants of the ongoing ImmuneRACE study, and 950 to 1,500 subjects contributed by 6 global collaborators. A de-identified subject ID, COVID-19 status, age in years and sex were almost always included in the sample metadata. Where available, HLA class I and class II types were obtained from metadata supplied by the sample provider rather than from assay-based typing. The paper as a whole reports these results and caveats: Clinical and demographic metadata were provided uncurated, with the amount varying by source and participant.

Participants in the prospective study were enrolled through a virtual design, were aged roughly 18 to 100 years, and lived in 24 United States geographic areas. In the prospective study, participants were assigned to cohorts based on the clinical history participants reported in a screening survey and a study questionnaire. Exposed participants had been in contact, within 2 weeks of entering the study, with a person who had a PCR-confirmed or clinician-diagnosed case of COVID-19. Each participant in the prospective study had whole blood, serum and a nasopharyngeal or oropharyngeal swab collected by mobile phlebotomists. Over a roughly 2-month period, participants in the prospective study had the option of providing additional blood draws and questionnaires. Before DNA extraction, prospective study blood samples were shipped either frozen or at room temperature. This clone was picked up one time. It lacks a known antigen. No much larger clonotype is one base removed from it; base qualities were not supplied.

TCRbeta CDR3 regions were amplified from genomic DNA by means of the immunoSEQ Assay, a bias-controlled multiplex PCR. The authors' analysis ran thus. Within the assay, amplification of reference gene primers was used to estimate how many nucleated cells each sample contained. To quantify the absolute abundance of each unique TCRbeta CDR3 rearrangement, sequence reads were collapsed and filtered. For each sample, productive Simpson clonality was calculated by taking the square root of Simpson's diversity index across productive rearrangements. The immuneACCESS repertoire file appears here via TCRdb, limited to in-frame rearrangements. These files lack a portion of the clones; in checked studies, under half of the deficit traces to unresolved V genes, and the cause of the others is not known. Clone size and V and J calls were adopted from that table, with D and trimming inferred from the DNA. This sample has 200,000 or so clones in its table, and 83% of those were observed once. The top ten hold 4.8% of the sample.

The sequencing input was PBMCs or T cells enriched from blood (not recorded which). This receptor was identified in a woman aged 45-65 years who had been exposed to COVID-19.

The CDR3 is CASRATGNQPQHF. DNA sequence: TGTGCCAGCAGGGCCACAGGGAATCAGCCCCAGCATTTT. The chain joins TRBV6-5 to TRBJ1-5; a tentative D call is TRBD1 (6 bases match). The CDR1 and CDR2 encoded by the germline V gene are MNHEY and SVGAGI. The junction shows trimming of 6 bases on V and 4 bases on J, plus 10 bases between the germline ends. Including cysteine and phenylalanine, the CDR3 has 13 amino acids. The read is trimmed to its CDR3 DNA, 39 bases read in frame from base 1.